Each of the 7 T cell receptor beta chains below was sequenced from the same sample in a study of blood T cell repertoires in COVID-19. The method was immunoSEQ multiplex PCR; TCRdb's version includes in-frame clones alone and lacks a portion of them. Of 200,000 to 300,000 clones listed, around 88% are singletons. The specimen sequenced was peripheral blood. The receptors were gathered from an elderly woman with COVID-19, enrolled during active disease.

The rearrangement joins TRBV5-1 to TRBJ1-2, with D unclear. The V end was cut by 0 bases, the J end by 0 bases, with 6 bases between. Germline loops: CDR1 SGHRS, CDR2 YFSETQ. The CDR3 is made up of 14 amino acids. The CDR3 DNA reads as TGCGCCAGCAGCTTGGAGGAGCCTAACTATGGCTACACCTTC. Its protein product is CASSLEEPNYGYTF. The variable domain in full, completed from reference TRBV5-1 and TRBJ1-2, reads KAGVTQTPRYLIKTRGQQVTLSCSPISGHRSVSWYQQTPGQGLQFLFEYFSETQRNKGNFPGRFSGRQFSNSRSEMNVSTLELGDSALYLCASSLEEPNYGYTFGSGTRLTVV.

V is TRBV2 and J is TRBJ2-7; possibly TRBD1 for D (6 bases). This CDR3 spans 14 amino acids. The germline CDR1 and CDR2 sequences are SNHLY and FYNNEI. V was clipped by 5 bases and J by 3 bases, with 14 bases between them. The CDR3 bases are TGTGCCAGCAGTACCCCGGAACAGGGCTACGAGCAGTACTTC. It translates to CASSTPEQGYEQYF.

Regarding this clone: Within the sample, other DNA sequences also encode this same CDR3. The chain couples TRBV18 to TRBJ2-1; 8 nucleotides agree with TRBD1. CDR3 length: 15 amino acids. With V trimmed by 0 bases and J by 5 bases, 3 bases remained unmatched. CDR1 KGHSH and CDR2 LQKENI come from the germline V gene. The CDR3 sequence: CASSPPGQANNEQFF. In DNA form, the CDR3 reads TGTGCCAGCTCACCACCGGGACAGGCAAACAATGAGCAGTTCTTC. The variable domain in full, with the rest retrieved from reference TRBV18 and TRBJ2-1, is NAGVMQNPRHLVRRRGQEARLRCSPMKGHSHVYWYRQLPEEGLKFMVYLQKENIIDESGMPKERFSAEFPKEGPSILRIQQVVRGDSAAYFCASSPPGQANNEQFFGPGTRLTVL.

The CDR3 sequence: CASSLPDGGVGNSPLHF. CDR3 DNA: TGTGCCAGCAGTCTCCCAGACGGGGGGGTAGGGAATTCACCCCTCCACTTT. The chain joins TRBV28 to TRBJ1-6; D perhaps matches TRBD1 (5 bases). The CDR3 sequence is 17 residues long. Per the germline V gene, CDR1 is MDHEN and CDR2 is SYDVKM. The germline V and J ends were trimmed by 5 bases and 7 bases, with 21 bases remaining between them.

This clone is categorized as medium-sized. The rearrangement links TRBV24-1 to TRBJ2-1; D gene unclear. CDR1 is KGHDR, CDR2 SFDVKD, per germline. V was cut by 3 bases and J by 10 bases, with 9 bases left in between. The CDR3 covers 12 residues. The CDR3 DNA sequence: TGTGCCACCAGTGATCTCGCAGTGGAGCAGTTCTTC. Amino acids: CATSDLAVEQFF.

The chain combines TRBV2 with TRBJ1-1; D may be TRBD1 (5 bases). Germline loops: CDR1 SNHLY, CDR2 FYNNEI. CDR3 length: 15 amino acids. Trimming left V 4 bases short and J 0 bases short, with 12 bases between. The CDR3 protein is CASSVTRTLNTEAFF. The CDR3 region has the DNA TGTGCCAGCAGTGTTACGAGGACATTGAACACTGAAGCTTTCTTT.

The rearrangement links TRBV7-2 to TRBJ2-2, with unresolved D. The CDR3 runs 13 residues. Germline V CDR1 and CDR2: SGHTA, FQGNSA. With 5 bases removed from V and 0 bases from J, the gap between germline ends came to 4 bases. The CDR3 is CASSLTNTGELFF. The CDR3 bases are TGTGCCAGCAGCCTAACGAACACCGGGGAGCTGTTTTTT.